The sequence of this T cell receptor (beta chain) was determined in a study of T-cell reconstitution after alpha-beta-depleted transplantation in children. This clonotype was counted between two and nine times. For TCRbeta, the library was prepared with unique molecular identifiers. TCRdb reprocessed the PCR reads with MiXCR, giving one entry per CDR3 protein. The sample records approximately 240,000 distinct CDR3 sequences, about 9.5% being singletons. The CDR3 runs 16 residues. The trim removed 2 bases at V and 1 base at J, leaving 1 base unmatched. Germline-derived CDR1 and CDR2 are MNHEY and SVGAGI.

The genes are TRBV6-5 and TRBJ2-2; 10 bases are shared with TRBD1. The sequence was collected from a human donor who donated a stem cell graft to a child with acute lymphoblastic leukemia. The sample was PBMCs from the stem cell graft donor, taken from the stem cell graft. CDR3 sequence (DNA): TGTGCCAGCAGTTACGGACAGGGGGTGAACACCGGGGAGCTGTTTTTT. This gives the protein CASSYGQGVNTGELFF.